This T cell receptor (beta chain) was retrieved from a study of blood T cells in healthy people across ages. Study-level points and caveats: Long-lived and aged donors differed, with more naive CD4+ cells and higher diversity in the long-lived.

Remarks on this clonotype: The target antigen is unknown.

The study isolated at least 6.5 million PBMCs from each sample. CDR3 length: 9 amino acids. The trim removed 10 bases at V and 10 bases at J, leaving 3 bases unmatched. The germline V gene encodes CDR1 SEHNR and CDR2 FQNEAQ (reference sequence). A sample-barcoded 5' primer and a J-beta primer mix were used in a second PCR of roughly 7 to 12 cycles. Each cDNA molecule carried a tag from a template-switch adaptor that contained 12 random nucleotides. TCRdb reprocessed the 5' RACE reads with MiXCR, giving one entry per CDR3 protein. This table holds 1.4 million or so distinct CDR3 sequences, roughly two fifths found once.

V and J are TRBV7-9 and TRBJ2-5, with 7 bases identical to TRBD2. The sample comprised blood. The sequence was collected from a woman between 18 and 29 years old in good health. The CDR3 region is CATGRDQYF. The CDR3 bases are TGTGCCACAGGGAGGGACCAGTACTTC.